Listed below are T cell receptor beta chains from one sample, sequenced in a study of cytomegalovirus exposure and HLA in healthy donors. Libraries were prepared by immunoSEQ multiplex PCR; TCRdb keeps only in-frame clonotypes and omits some of them. The sample yields approximately 150,000 clones, approximately 9% seen once. The specimen was PBMCs. These receptors were obtained from a male donor in good health and CMV-seronegative. The CDR3 runs from the conserved cysteine through the conserved F or W. A D gene is named only where the DNA matches it firmly. Clone size is shown for a subset of rows, as once, few, many or a class of expanded clone.

.	TRBJ1-1	.	TRBV18	16	CASSPVYRDGAPEAFF	TGTGCCAGCTCACCAGTGTACAGGGATGGGGCGCCTGAAGCTTTCTTT
TRBD1	TRBJ1-4	.	TRBV27	14	CASSQGQGREKLFF	TGTGCCAGCAGTCAGGGACAGGGTCGTGAAAAACTGTTTTTT
TRBD1	TRBJ2-2	few	TRBV18	13	CASTGVLTGELFF	TGTGCCAGCACAGGGGTGTTGACCGGGGAGCTGTTTTTT
TRBD1	TRBJ2-1	once	TRBV27	15	CASNWDSASYNEQFF	TGTGCCAGCAATTGGGACAGCGCATCCTACAATGAGCAGTTCTTC
.	TRBJ2-4	.	TRBV7-9	17	CASSLDNRDLAKNIQYF	TGTGCCAGCAGCTTAGATAACAGGGACCTAGCCAAAAACATTCAGTACTTC
.	TRBJ2-7	.	TRBV5-6	15	CASILRGGGRYEQYF	TGTGCCAGCATCCTTAGAGGGGGGGGTCGGTACGAGCAGTACTTC
TRBD1	TRBJ2-7	few	TRBV7-9	15	CASSSRTGSSYEQYF	TGTGCCAGCAGCTCCCGGACAGGGAGCTCCTACGAGCAGTACTTC
TRBD1	TRBJ2-2	few	TRBV4-3	19	CASSQAGTGEVAWGGELFF	TGCGCCAGCAGCCAGGCCGGGACAGGGGAAGTCGCGTGGGGCGGGGAGCTGTTTTTT
TRBD1	TRBJ2-1	few	TRBV5-6	17	CASSPRVTGGFYNEQFF	TGTGCCAGCAGCCCGAGGGTCACAGGGGGCTTCTACAATGAGCAGTTCTTC
TRBD1	TRBJ1-6	few	TRBV29-1	13	CSVRGQINSPLHF	TGCAGCGTCCGGGGACAGATTAATTCACCCCTCCACTTT
TRBD1	TRBJ2-7	few	TRBV6-5	15	CASTSAGTGSYEQYF	TGTGCCAGCACCTCCGCCGGGACAGGCTCCTACGAGCAGTACTTC
.	TRBJ1-2	few	TRBV6-5	15	CASSYSRSPFYGYTF	TGTGCCAGCAGTTACTCCCGAAGCCCCTTCTATGGCTACACCTTC
TRBD2	TRBJ2-1	.	TRBV29-1	13	CSSQRGSYNEQFF	TGCAGCAGTCAGCGGGGGTCCTACAATGAGCAGTTCTTC
.	TRBJ2-7	.	TRBV4-1	14	CASSGTGILYEQYF	TGCGCCAGCAGCGGAACGGGAATCCTCTACGAGCAGTACTTC
.	TRBJ1-6	.	TRBV29-1	13	CSARRDYNSPLHF	TGCAGCGCCCGACGGGACTATAATTCACCCCTCCACTTT
.	TRBJ2-7	few	TRBV28	14	CASSPSDGGYEQYF	TGTGCCAGCAGCCCCTCTGACGGGGGCTACGAGCAGTACTTC
.	TRBJ2-1	.	TRBV29-1	11	CSARSYNEQFF	TGCAGCGCGAGATCGTACAATGAGCAGTTCTTC
TRBD2	TRBJ2-3	few	TRBV28	15	CASTPGGLAPDTQYF	TGTGCCAGCACCCCTGGGGGACTAGCCCCAGATACGCAGTATTTT
.	TRBJ1-4	few	TRBV7-2	16	CASSLTPTGFNEKLFF	TGTGCCAGCAGCTTAACCCCGACAGGATTTAATGAAAAACTGTTTTTT
TRBD1	TRBJ1-1	few	TRBV7-8	14	CASSTGQSNTEAFF	TGTGCCAGCAGTACGGGACAGTCGAACACTGAAGCTTTCTTT
TRBD2	TRBJ2-2	few	TRBV7-2	17	CASSLVRGGGGTGELFF	TGTGCCAGCAGCTTAGTACGCGGGGGGGGCGGCACCGGGGAGCTGTTTTTT
TRBD1	TRBJ2-3	.	TRBV5-4	15	CASKATGGHRDTQYF	TGTGCCAGCAAGGCGACAGGGGGGCACAGAGATACGCAGTATTTT
.	TRBJ1-4	.	TRBV4-3	14	CASSQAAGWEKLFF	TGCGCCAGCAGCCAAGCAGCAGGTTGGGAAAAACTGTTTTTT
TRBD1	TRBJ2-2	.	TRBV27	15	CASSPPDRITGELFF	TGTGCCAGCAGTCCCCCGGACAGGATCACCGGGGAGCTGTTTTTT
.	TRBJ2-5	.	TRBV4-2	14	CASSQGGAEETQYF	TGTGCCAGCAGCCAAGGCGGGGCGGAAGAGACCCAGTACTTC
.	TRBJ1-1	.	TRBV5-1	14	CASSLDLWNTEAFF	TGCGCCAGCAGCTTGGACCTATGGAACACTGAAGCTTTCTTT
.	TRBJ2-3	few	TRBV5-6	15	CASSLVGTSTDTQYF	TGTGCCAGCAGCTTGGTTGGTACTAGCACAGATACGCAGTATTTT
.	TRBJ1-1	.	TRBV19	15	CASSTLDRPNTEAFF	TGTGCCAGTAGTACATTAGACAGGCCTAACACTGAAGCTTTCTTT
TRBD1	TRBJ1-1	.	TRBV9	13	CASSVTGGTEAFF	TGTGCCAGCAGCGTGACAGGGGGCACTGAAGCTTTCTTT
TRBD1	TRBJ2-2	.	TRBV6-5	15	CASRRYRGNTGELFF	TGTGCCAGCAGGAGATACAGGGGTAACACCGGGGAGCTGTTTTTT
TRBD1	TRBJ2-7	few	TRBV28	15	CASWGTGGAGYEQYF	TGTGCCAGCTGGGGAACAGGGGGCGCGGGTTACGAGCAGTACTTC
.	TRBJ1-1	.	TRBV20-1	11	CSAPTLQRAFF	TGCAGTGCCCCGACCCTTCAGAGGGCTTTCTTT
TRBD2	TRBJ2-2	few	TRBV7-9	15	CASSFEREGAGELFF	TGTGCCAGCAGCTTTGAACGGGAGGGGGCCGGGGAGCTGTTTTTT
TRBD2	TRBJ2-1	.	TRBV19	15	CASRPGTSGSHEQFF	TGTGCCAGTCGCCCCGGGACTAGCGGGAGCCATGAGCAGTTCTTC